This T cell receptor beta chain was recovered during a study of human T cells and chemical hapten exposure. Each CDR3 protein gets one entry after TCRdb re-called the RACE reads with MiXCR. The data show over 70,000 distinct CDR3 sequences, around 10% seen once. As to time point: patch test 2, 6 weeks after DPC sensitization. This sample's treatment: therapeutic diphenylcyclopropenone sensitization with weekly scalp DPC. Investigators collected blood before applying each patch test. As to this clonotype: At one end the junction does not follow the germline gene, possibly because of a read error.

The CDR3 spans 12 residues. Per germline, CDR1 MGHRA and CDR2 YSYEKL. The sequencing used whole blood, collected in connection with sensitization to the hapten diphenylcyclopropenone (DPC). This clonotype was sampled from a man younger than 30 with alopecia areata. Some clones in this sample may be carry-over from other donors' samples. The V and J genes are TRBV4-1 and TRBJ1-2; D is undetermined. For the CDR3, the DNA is TGCGCCAGCAGCCAAGATGCCAGGCTTTTCCACTTC. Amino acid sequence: CASSQDARLFHF.